This T cell receptor beta chain was retrieved from a study of T cell changes during pregnancy in multiple sclerosis (dated by TCRdb to between 2019 and 2020). Background on the whole study: The study looked at changes in the T cell repertoire across pregnancy in women with multiple sclerosis.

Preparation of the library involved the immunoSEQ multiplex PCR assay. Imported from immuneACCESS, the table was reduced by TCRdb to in-frame sequences with V and J called. These copies leave out some clones; in studies compared against another copy, an unresolved V gene accounts for under half, and the cause of the remainder is not known. For this sample there are around 56,000 clones; about 95% appear just once. The ten largest clonotypes hold under 3% of the sample. The CDR3 has 15 amino acids, counting the end cysteine and phenylalanine. Only the CDR3 part of the read is kept: 45 bases, read in frame from the first base. V is cut back by 9 bases and J by 6 bases, with 10 bases in the junction unmatched. Taken from the germline V gene, the CDR1 and CDR2 loops are WSHSY and SAAADI. With respect to this clone: Its specific antigen is unknown. Per-base quality was not reported, and no clone a single base away is much larger than it.

The clonotype comes from a female donor with multiple sclerosis, enrolled in a pregnancy study. The sequence joins TRBV10-2 to TRBJ2-2, with 10 bases matching TRBD2. Sequencing used CD8+ T cells from peripheral blood mononuclear cells, obtained after pregnancy. The sequenced DNA is TGCGCCAGTCTTCCTACCGGGACTAGCGCCGGGGAGCTGTTTTTT. The encoded protein is CASLPTGTSAGELFF.